The 29 T cell receptor beta chains presented below share a single source sample, sequenced in a study of T cell responses to AZD1222 COVID-19 vaccine. Profiled with immunoSEQ multiplex PCR; TCRdb holds only in-frame clones, not every one. The sample includes 80,000 to 100,000 clones, roughly 91% of them seen just once. The sequenced sample was peripheral blood, obtained 28 days after the second AZD1222 dose. The receptors were gathered from an adult who received the AZD1222 COVID-19 vaccine.

The rearrangement joins TRBV29-1 to TRBJ2-5; no clear D gene. The V end was cut by 4 bases, the J end by 2 bases, with 11 bases between. Germline CDR1 and CDR2: SQVTM and ANQGSEA. CDR3 length: 13 residues. CDR3 bases: TGCAGCGTTGGGTCAGGAGTTCAAGAGACCCAGTACTTC. This encodes CSVGSGVQETQYF.

The chain couples TRBV24-1 to TRBJ2-7, with unresolved D. The V gene's germline CDR1 is KGHDR and CDR2 SFDVKD. The V gene lost 7 bases and the J gene lost 5 bases, with 11 bases spanning the gap. The CDR3 is 12 amino acids. CDR3: CATRKRVDEQYF. CDR3 sequence (DNA): TGTGCCACCAGGAAAAGGGTCGACGAGCAGTACTTC.

The gene calls are TRBV29-1 and TRBJ2-3; D is uncertain. The V end lost 4 bases, the J end lost 2 bases, and 13 bases lay between the germline ends. Germline V lookup: CDR1 SQVTM, CDR2 ANQGSEA. This CDR3 has 14 amino acids. The CDR3 nucleotides are TGCAGCGTTGGTAGGAGCCTCGACACAGATACGCAGTATTTT. This translates into CSVGRSLDTDTQYF.

V is TRBV6-5 and J is TRBJ1-3; D gene unclear. Germline-derived CDR1 and CDR2 are MNHEY and SVGAGI. This CDR3 contains 14 residues. The V gene lost 7 bases and the J gene lost 9 bases, with 19 bases spanning the gap. In DNA, the CDR3 is TGTGCCAGCACCAACTCCCACCCCGGAGGCACCATATATTTT. Its protein product is CASTNSHPGGTIYF.

The chain employs TRBV11-2 and TRBJ2-1; no reliable D call. The V end lost 5 bases, the J end lost 6 bases, and 8 bases lay between the germline ends. The CDR3 has 12 amino acids. CDR1 is SGHAT and CDR2 is FQNNGV in the germline V gene. The CDR3 DNA sequence: TGTGCCAGCAGCCCCGACTCCAATGAGCAGTTCTTC. Amino acid sequence: CASSPDSNEQFF.

The rearrangement links TRBV6-4 to TRBJ1-5; TRBD1 might be the D (5 bases). Germline lookup yields CDR1 MRHNA and CDR2 SNTAGT. V lost 5 bases to trimming and J lost 5 bases, with 10 bases between them. This CDR3 comprises 13 residues. This CDR3 reads CASSSRADQPQHF. The CDR3 region has the DNA TGTGCCAGCAGTAGCAGGGCCGATCAGCCCCAGCATTTT.

The rearrangement joins TRBV5-1 to TRBJ1-6; TRBD1 might be the D (5 bases). The CDR3 is made up of 15 amino acids. The ends were cut back, 0 bases at V and 6 bases at J, with 10 bases in the middle. In germline, CDR1 is SGHRS, CDR2 YFSETQ. Here the CDR3 reads CASSLGQLVNSPLHF. The CDR3 nucleotides read TGCGCCAGCAGCTTGGGACAGCTTGTTAATTCACCCCTCCACTTT. Full variable domain (missing parts from reference TRBV5-1 and TRBJ1-6): KAGVTQTPRYLIKTRGQQVTLSCSPISGHRSVSWYQQTPGQGLQFLFEYFSETQRNKGNFPGRFSGRQFSNSRSEMNVSTLELGDSALYLCASSLGQLVNSPLHFGNGTRLTVT.

The chain uses TRBV30 and TRBJ1-1, with D possibly TRBD1 on 5 matching bases. The CDR3 runs to 13 residues. V shed 7 bases and J shed 0 bases, with 12 bases lying between them. CDR1 is GTSNPN and CDR2 is SVGIG in the germline V gene (reference sequence). The CDR3 protein is CASKGLMNTEAFF. The CDR3 DNA follows: TGTGCCTCCAAGGGACTTATGAACACTGAAGCTTTCTTT.

This chain joins TRBV5-1 and TRBJ2-2; 7 bases are a match to TRBD1. The CDR3 has 15 residues. V was clipped by 2 bases and J by 2 bases; unmatched bases: 3. In germline, CDR1 is SGHRS, CDR2 YFSETQ. CDR3 sequence (DNA): TGCGCCAGCAGCTTCGACAGGGTTAACACCGGGGAGCTGTTTTTT. Residues: CASSFDRVNTGELFF.

The rearrangement joins TRBV5-1 to TRBJ2-3; 9 nucleotides line up with TRBD2. The germline V gene encodes CDR1 SGHRS and CDR2 YFSETQ. The CDR3 sequence is 15 residues long. After removal of 1 base from V and 2 bases from J, the junction contained 2 bases not matched to a gene. The CDR3 region is CASSLPSGVTDTQYF. The DNA of the CDR3 is TGCGCCAGCAGCTTGCCTAGCGGGGTCACAGATACGCAGTATTTT.

The genes are TRBV21-1 and TRBJ1-1; the table gives TRBD1 as D, unverified against the DNA. TRBV21-1 is a pseudogene. This CDR3 has 17 amino acids. CDR3 region: CASRGARGTYMNTEAFF. The CDR3 DNA reads TGTGCCAGCAGGGGGGCCAGGGGAACTTACATGAACACTGAAGCTTTCTTT.

This clone was picked up one time. This chain joins TRBV3-1 (or the pseudogene TRBV3-2) and TRBJ1-1; possibly TRBD1 for D (5 bases). V was cut by 2 bases and J by 7 bases, with 11 bases left in between. CDR3 length: 13 amino acids. The germline CDR1 and CDR2 sequences are LGHDT and YNNKEL (reference sequence). Here the CDR3 reads CASSQHSDSEAFF. In DNA, the CDR3 is TGTGCCAGCAGCCAACACTCCGACAGTGAAGCTTTCTTT.

On this clone itself: One end of the junction fails to match germline, which may point to a read error. The gene calls are TRBV2 and TRBJ1-5; D unclear. Per the germline V gene, CDR1 is SNHLY and CDR2 is FYNNEI. The CDR3 is made up of 12 amino acids. The CDR3, as DNA: TGTGCCAGCAGGGAAGCCAATCAGCCCCAGCATTTT. Its protein is CASREANQPQHF.

The rearrangement joins TRBV5-4 to TRBJ2-7, with 11 bases identical to TRBD2. This CDR3 contains 16 residues. Trimming removed 2 bases from V and 1 base from J; junction bases left unmatched: 5. Germline CDR1 is SGHNT and CDR2 is YYREEE (reference sequence). CDR3 in amino acids: CASSFIAGGRSYEQYF. In DNA form, the CDR3 reads TGTGCCAGCAGCTTTATAGCGGGGGGGCGGTCCTACGAGCAGTACTTC.

The chain carries TRBV5-1 and TRBJ2-7; D unclear. Germline V gene lookup returns CDR1 SGHRS and CDR2 YFSETQ. The CDR3 contains 14 residues. The germline V and J ends were trimmed by 4 bases and 6 bases, with 17 bases remaining between them. CDR3 in amino acids: CASSALGYVGEQYF. DNA for the CDR3: TGCGCCAGCAGCGCTTTAGGGTACGTCGGCGAGCAGTACTTC.

This clone was picked up one time. The gene calls are TRBV27 and TRBJ1-1, with D possibly being TRBD1 (6 bases). This CDR3 has 15 amino acids. Germline V lookup: CDR1 MNHEY, CDR2 SMNVEV (reference sequence). V lost 5 bases to trimming and J lost 3 bases, with 16 bases between them. CDR3: CASSLKGGLDTEAFF. The DNA for the CDR3 is TGTGCCAGCAGTCTTAAGGGGGGCCTGGACACTGAAGCTTTCTTT.

This clone was counted once. This chain links TRBV5-4 with TRBJ1-2; D is unclear. V was pared by 4 bases and J by 4 bases, with 14 bases between. Germline loops: CDR1 SGHNT, CDR2 YYREEE (reference sequence). The CDR3 runs to 14 residues. CDR3 DNA sequence: TGTGCCAGCAGCCGCGACTGGAACTTCTATGGCTACACCTTC. This encodes CASSRDWNFYGYTF.

The CDR3 sequence: CASTFRGAAFF. The CDR3 DNA sequence: TGTGCCAGCACTTTCAGGGGAGCAGCTTTCTTT. The J gene is TRBJ1-1, the V gene TRBV2, with D tentatively TRBD1 (6 bases). The CDR3 extends over 11 amino acids. Per the germline V gene, CDR1 is SNHLY and CDR2 is FYNNEI. V lost 7 bases, J lost 10 bases, and 13 bases lay in between.

The rearrangement joins TRBV5-1 to TRBJ2-3; no clear D. Trimming took 3 bases from V and 5 from J, leaving 10 bases between them. Germline V gene sequence: CDR1 SGHRS, CDR2 YFSETQ. The CDR3 has 13 residues. The CDR3 spells CASSSQREDTQYF. CDR3 sequence (DNA): TGCGCCAGCAGCTCGCAACGAGAAGATACGCAGTATTTT.

The chain employs TRBV5-1 and TRBJ2-7; 11 positions match TRBD2. Trimming removed 6 bases from V and 6 bases from J; junction bases left unmatched: 5. Germline V gene lookup returns CDR1 SGHRS and CDR2 YFSETQ. This CDR3 is built from 13 residues. CDR3 DNA: TGCGCCAGCAAGCTAGCGGGGGGACTCGAGCAGTACTTC. Translated, it gives CASKLAGGLEQYF.

The gene calls are TRBV5-4 and TRBJ2-1, with 7 bases lining up with TRBD2. V lost 3 bases, J lost 0 bases, and 18 bases stayed unmatched. There are 20 residues in the CDR3. CDR1 and CDR2 (germline): SGHNT, YYREEE (reference sequence). Written as DNA, the CDR3 is TGTGCCAGCAGCTCTCTAGCGGCGCAAAGGTCGGGGGGCTCCTACAATGAGCAGTTCTTC. It encodes CASSSLAAQRSGGSYNEQFF.

This chain joins TRBV4-1 and TRBJ2-7; D gene unclear. In germline, CDR1 is MGHRA, CDR2 YSYEKL. Trimming cost V 2 bases and J 2 bases, with 13 bases left between them. The CDR3 extends over 15 amino acids. Written as DNA, the CDR3 is TGCGCCAGCAGCCAAATAGGATCCCCGGCCTACGAGCAGTACTTC. Translating it yields CASSQIGSPAYEQYF.

V and J are TRBV12-3 or TRBV12-4 and TRBJ2-2; the D gene is possibly TRBD1 (5 bases). There are 13 residues in the CDR3. Trimming cost V 7 bases and J 6 bases, with 12 bases left between them. CDR3 in DNA: TGTGCCAGCAACACAAGGGGTCCCGGGGAGCTGTTTTTT. Residues: CASNTRGPGELFF.

This chain joins TRBV7-2 and TRBJ2-3, with 13 bases matching TRBD2. The J segment lost 4 bases and the V segment lost 4 bases, leaving 5 bases of the junction unmatched. This CDR3 region has 16 residues. CDR1 and CDR2 (germline): SGHTA, FQGNSA. This CDR3 is CASSSLAGGPADTQYF. DNA of the CDR3: TGTGCCAGCAGCTCACTAGCGGGGGGGCCAGCAGATACGCAGTATTTT.

The chain recombines TRBV14 with TRBJ1-2, with a weak D call TRBD1 (5 bases). The CDR3 has 15 amino acids. Per the germline V gene, CDR1 is SGHDN and CDR2 is FVKESK. Trimming removed 5 bases from V and 6 bases from J, with 19 bases in between. For the CDR3, the DNA is TGTGCCAGCAGCTCCTACCCGGGCAGGGAGGATGGCTACACCTTC. As protein: CASSSYPGREDGYTF.

The V and J genes are TRBV18 and TRBJ1-5, with D uncertain. The CDR3 length is 14 residues. Germline V gives CDR1 KGHSH, CDR2 LQKENI. Trimming removed 5 bases at V and 4 bases at J, with 12 bases between. This chain's CDR3 is CASSTSRGNQPQHF. The CDR3 DNA is TGTGCCAGCTCAACCAGTCGGGGTAATCAGCCCCAGCATTTT.

This chain connects TRBV5-1 to TRBJ1-1; weak D call: TRBD1 (6 bases). CDR1 and CDR2 from the germline V gene are SGHRS and YFSETQ. This CDR3 has 12 amino acids. Trimming left V 4 bases short and J 3 bases short, with 7 bases between. The DNA for the CDR3 is TGCGCCAGCAGCGGACAGTACACTGAAGCTTTCTTT. Translation gives CASSGQYTEAFF.

This clone was picked up a small number of times. This chain links TRBV19 with TRBJ2-5, with D possibly being TRBD1 (6 bases). CDR3 length: 16 residues. With 2 bases removed from V and 2 bases from J, the gap between germline ends came to 15 bases. Germline V gene sequence: CDR1 LNHDA, CDR2 SQIVND (reference sequence). The CDR3: CASSIMGAGVQETQYF. The DNA for the CDR3 is TGTGCCAGTAGTATAATGGGGGCAGGGGTTCAAGAGACCCAGTACTTC.

The rearrangement uses TRBV10-3 and TRBJ1-4, with 7 bases aligning to TRBD1. Germline V gene lookup returns CDR1 ENHRY and CDR2 SYGVKD. This CDR3 has 13 residues. Trimming removed 10 bases from V and 8 bases from J; junction bases left unmatched: 10. The CDR3 here is CATGGDSKEKLFF. The CDR3 DNA reads as TGTGCCACGGGGGGGGACAGTAAAGAAAAACTGTTTTTT.